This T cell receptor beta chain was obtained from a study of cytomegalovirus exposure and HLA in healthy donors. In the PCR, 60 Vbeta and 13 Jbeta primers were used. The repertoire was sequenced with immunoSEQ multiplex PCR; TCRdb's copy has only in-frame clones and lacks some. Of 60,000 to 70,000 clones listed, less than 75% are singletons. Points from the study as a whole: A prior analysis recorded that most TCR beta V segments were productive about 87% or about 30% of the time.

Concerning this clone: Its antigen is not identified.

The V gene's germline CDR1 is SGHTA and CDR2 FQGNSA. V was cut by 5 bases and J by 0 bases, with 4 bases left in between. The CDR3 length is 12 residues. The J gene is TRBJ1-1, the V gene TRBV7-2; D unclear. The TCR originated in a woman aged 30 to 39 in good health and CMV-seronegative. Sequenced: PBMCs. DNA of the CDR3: TGTGCCAGCAGCCAGGTGAACACTGAAGCTTTCTTT. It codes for CASSQVNTEAFF.